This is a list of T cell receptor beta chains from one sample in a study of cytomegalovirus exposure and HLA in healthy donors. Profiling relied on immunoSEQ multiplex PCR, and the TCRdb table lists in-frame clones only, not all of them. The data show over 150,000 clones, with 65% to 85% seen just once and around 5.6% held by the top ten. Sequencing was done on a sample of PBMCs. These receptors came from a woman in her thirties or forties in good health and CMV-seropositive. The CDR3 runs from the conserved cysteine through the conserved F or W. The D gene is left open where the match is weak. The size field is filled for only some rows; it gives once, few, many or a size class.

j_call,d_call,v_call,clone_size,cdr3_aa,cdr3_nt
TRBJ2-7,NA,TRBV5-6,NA,CASSLGLLIYEQYF,TGTGCCAGCAGCTTGGGTTTACTGATCTACGAGCAGTACTTC
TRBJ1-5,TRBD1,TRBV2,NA,CASSVGGTVYQPQHF,TGTGCCAGCAGTGTCGGTGGGACAGTCTATCAGCCCCAGCATTTT
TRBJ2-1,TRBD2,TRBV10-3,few,CAISGTNTGTSGSHEQFF,TGTGCCATCAGTGGGACAAATACCGGGACTAGCGGGAGTCATGAGCAGTTCTTC
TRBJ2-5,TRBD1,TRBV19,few,CASTISRGQGGETQYF,TGTGCCAGTACCATATCACGGGGACAGGGTGGAGAGACCCAGTACTTC
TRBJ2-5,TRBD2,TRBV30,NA,CAWSGTSVALAQYF,TGTGCCTGGAGTGGGACTAGCGTAGCCCTGGCCCAGTACTTC
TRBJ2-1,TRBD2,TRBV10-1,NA,CASSESPTSGRGNEQFF,TGCGCCAGCAGTGAGTCTCCAACTAGCGGGAGAGGGAATGAGCAGTTCTTC
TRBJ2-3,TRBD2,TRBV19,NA,CASSLSGSISDTQYF,TGTGCCAGTAGTTTGAGCGGGAGTATTTCAGATACGCAGTATTTT
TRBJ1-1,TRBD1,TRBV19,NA,CASTLSGGFAEAFF,TGTGCCAGTACCTTGTCAGGGGGCTTCGCTGAAGCTTTCTTT
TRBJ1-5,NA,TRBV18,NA,CASSPLDRSQPQHF,TGTGCCAGCTCACCACTGGATAGGAGTCAGCCCCAGCATTTT
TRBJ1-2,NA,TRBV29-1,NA,CSVEDYGGKGGYTF,TGCAGCGTTGAAGATTACGGGGGGAAGGGGGGCTACACCTTC
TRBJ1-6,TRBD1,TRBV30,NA,CAWSVRTGNSPLHF,TGTGCCTGGAGTGTAAGGACAGGGAATTCACCCCTCCACTTT
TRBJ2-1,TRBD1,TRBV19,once,CASSLPTQGLRGEQFF,TGTGCCAGTAGTTTACCCACACAGGGGTTGAGAGGTGAGCAGTTCTTC
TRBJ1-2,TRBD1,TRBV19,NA,CASSIDVTGEINYGYTF,TGTGCCAGTAGTATAGATGTGACAGGGGAGATTAACTATGGCTACACCTTC
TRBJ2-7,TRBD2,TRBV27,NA,CASSFTSGYEQYF,TGTGCCAGCAGTTTTACTAGCGGATACGAGCAGTACTTC
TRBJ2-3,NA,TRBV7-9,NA,CASNRGTDTQYF,TGTGCCAGCAACCGAGGGACAGATACGCAGTATTTT